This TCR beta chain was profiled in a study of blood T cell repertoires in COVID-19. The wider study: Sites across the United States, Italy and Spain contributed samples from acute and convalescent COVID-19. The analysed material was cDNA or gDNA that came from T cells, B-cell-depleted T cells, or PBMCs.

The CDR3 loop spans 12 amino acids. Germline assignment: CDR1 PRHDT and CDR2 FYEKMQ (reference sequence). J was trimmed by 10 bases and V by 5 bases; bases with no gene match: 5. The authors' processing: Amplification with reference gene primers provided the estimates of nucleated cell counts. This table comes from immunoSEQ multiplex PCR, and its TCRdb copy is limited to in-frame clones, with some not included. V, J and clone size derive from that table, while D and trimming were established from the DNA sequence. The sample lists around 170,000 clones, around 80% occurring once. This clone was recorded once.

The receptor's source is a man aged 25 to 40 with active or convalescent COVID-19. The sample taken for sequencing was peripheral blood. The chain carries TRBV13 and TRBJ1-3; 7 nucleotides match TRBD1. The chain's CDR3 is CASSGQGGTIYF. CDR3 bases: TGTGCCAGCAGCGGTCAGGGGGGTACCATATATTTT.